A single sample gave rise to the 17 T cell receptor beta chains below, sequenced in a study of T cells after yellow fever vaccination. MiXCR was run by TCRdb on the 5' RACE reads, yielding one entry per CDR3 protein. The sample shows some 560,000 distinct CDR3 sequences, around 16% of them seen only once. This material consisted of PBMCs, taken 5 to 6 days after the first yellow fever vaccination. All receptors derive from a man between 18 and 29 years old who received the YFV17D yellow fever vaccine.

V usage is TRBV5-1 and J usage is TRBJ1-2; no clear D. The CDR3 runs 14 residues. Deletions cut 5 bases from V and 5 bases from J, with 16 bases between. Per germline, CDR1 SGHRS and CDR2 YFSETQ. The CDR3 DNA follows: TGCGCCAGCAGATCGGAGAGTGGTTATTATGGCTACACCTTC. Protein: CASRSESGYYGYTF.

This clonotype has only a few counts. The chain is built from TRBV5-5 and TRBJ2-5; D call uncertain. Germline V gene lookup returns CDR1 SGHKS and CDR2 YYEKEE (reference sequence). The V end was cut by 1 base, the J end by 2 bases, with 9 bases between. This CDR3 comprises 14 residues. CDR3 loop: CASSLPSPQETQYF. In nucleotides, the CDR3 is TGTGCCAGCAGCTTGCCCTCTCCGCAAGAGACCCAGTACTTC.

V is TRBV6-5 and J is TRBJ2-3; possible D gene TRBD1, 6 bases. Trimming took off 2 bases at V and 5 bases at J, with 11 bases between the two ends. The germline V gene encodes CDR1 MNHEY and CDR2 SVGAGI. The CDR3 runs to 14 residues. CDR3 DNA sequence: TGTGCCAGCAGTTACGGACAGAATGTAGATACGCAGTATTTT. This encodes CASSYGQNVDTQYF.

The chain links TRBV19 to TRBJ1-1; TRBD1 might be the D (5 bases). Trimming left V 3 bases short and J 5 bases short, with 13 bases between. Per the germline V gene, CDR1 is LNHDA and CDR2 is SQIVND (reference sequence). CDR3 length: 14 amino acids. CDR3 protein: CASSISGGITEAFF. CDR3 in DNA: TGTGCCAGTAGTATCTCTGGGGGTATTACTGAAGCTTTCTTT.

This chain uses TRBV5-1 with TRBJ2-2, with 8 bases that match TRBD2. V lost 0 bases, J lost 5 bases, and 3 bases stayed unmatched. Germline assignment: CDR1 SGHRS and CDR2 YFSETQ. The length of the CDR3 is 15 residues. CDR3 protein: CASSLDGGATGELFF. As DNA, the CDR3 is TGCGCCAGCAGCTTGGACGGGGGGGCAACCGGGGAGCTGTTTTTT.

This clonotype came up a few times. The rearrangement links TRBV4-2 to TRBJ2-1; D is ambiguous. Germline lookup yields CDR1 LGHNA and CDR2 YNFKEQ. The CDR3 covers 14 residues. The V end lost 1 base, the J end lost 7 bases, and 11 bases lay between the germline ends. DNA for the CDR3: TGTGCCAGCAGCCAAGGGACCTCTTGGAATGAGCAGTTCTTC. Translating gives CASSQGTSWNEQFF.

This clonotype was picked up a small number of times. The chain uses TRBV20-1 and TRBJ1-1, with 8 bases aligning to TRBD1. CDR3 length equals 12 residues. V lost 6 bases to trimming and J lost 5 bases; unmatched junction nucleotides: 5. CDR1 and CDR2 (germline): DFQATT, SNEGSKA (reference sequence). Here the CDR3 DNA reads TGCAGTGCCAGGGGGCAGGGAACTGAAGCTTTCTTT. As protein: CSARGQGTEAFF.

This chain connects TRBV6-2 or TRBV6-3 to TRBJ2-1, with TRBD1 identical over 9 bases. Losses at the gene ends were 0 bases for V and 2 bases for J; bases not matched to a gene: 17. CDR1 is MNHEY and CDR2 is SVGEGT in the germline V gene. CDR3 size: 21 residues. The CDR3: CASSYSARGDRVKGTYNEQFF. The CDR3 coding sequence is TGTGCCAGCAGTTACTCGGCGCGTGGGGACAGGGTAAAAGGGACCTACAATGAGCAGTTCTTC.

This clonotype has just a few counts. V gene TRBV12-5 combines with J gene TRBJ1-4; TRBD1 is a possible D gene (6 bases). The CDR3 contains 16 residues. Trimming shortened V by 4 bases and J by 4 bases, and 16 bases separated the two germline ends. Germline V gene sequence: CDR1 LGHNT, CDR2 FRNRAP. The CDR3 region has the DNA TGTGCTAGTGGTTCTTTTCTGGGGGCGGGTAATGAAAAACTGTTTTTT. It codes for CASGSFLGAGNEKLFF.

The chain carries TRBV4-3 and TRBJ2-3; 7 nucleotides match TRBD2. From germline, CDR1 is LGHNA and CDR2 YSLEER. Trimming removed 0 bases from V and 0 bases from J; junction bases left unmatched: 3. CDR3 length: 16 residues. The CDR3 spells CASSQEGGTSTDTQYF. DNA for the CDR3: TGCGCCAGCAGCCAAGAGGGGGGGACTAGCACAGATACGCAGTATTTT.

This clonotype was counted between two and nine times. The genes are TRBV7-2 and TRBJ2-5; the match to TRBD2 covers 8 bases. Germline values: CDR1 SGHTA, CDR2 FQGNSA. Trimming removed 1 base from V and 4 bases from J; junction bases left unmatched: 5. The CDR3 is made up of 15 amino acids. The CDR3 sequence is CASSLDGGATETQYF. The CDR3 bases are TGTGCCAGCAGCTTAGACGGGGGGGCCACAGAGACCCAGTACTTC.

This clonotype was seen at least ten times. The rearrangement links TRBV12-3 or TRBV12-4 to TRBJ2-7; 7 nucleotides agree with TRBD2. V shed 5 bases, J shed 4 bases, and the junction held 5 bases outside the gene matches. This CDR3 has 13 residues. In nucleotides, the CDR3 is TGTGCCAGCAGTCCCCGTAGCGGGTACGAGCAGTACTTC. Translated: CASSPRSGYEQYF.

As concerns this clonotype: Being one base from a much bigger clone, this may be a read error. The J gene is TRBJ2-5, the V gene TRBV4-1; D is unresolved. From germline, CDR1 is MGHRA and CDR2 YSYEKL. The CDR3 length is 13 residues. Here the CDR3 DNA reads TGCGCCAGCAGCCAAGCTCTTCAAGAGACCCCGTACTTC. Protein product: CASSQALQETPYF.

This clonotype has more than one count but fewer than ten. The genes are TRBV3-1 and TRBJ2-7; TRBD2 is a possible D gene (5 bases). Germline-derived CDR1 and CDR2 are LGHDT and YNNKEL (reference sequence). CDR3 length equals 12 residues. The ends were cut back, 1 base at V and 6 bases at J, with 7 bases in the middle. The CDR3 nucleotides are TGTGCCAGCAGCCAAGGACTAATCGAGCAGTACTTC. Translated: CASSQGLIEQYF.

This CDR3 reads CASSAAGEGVDTQYF. Written as DNA, the CDR3 is TGTGCCAGCAGTGCCGCAGGGGAAGGAGTAGATACGCAGTATTTT. This chain joins TRBV25-1 and TRBJ2-3; D might be TRBD1 (6 bases). Between the trimmed V and J ends, which lost 4 bases and 5 bases, there was a span of 16 bases. There are 15 residues in the CDR3. Looked up from germline, CDR1 is MGHDK and CDR2 is SYGVNS.

In its sample, this clonotype was seen a few times. The chain recombines TRBV2 with TRBJ1-5; 9 bases are shared with TRBD1. CDR1 SNHLY and CDR2 FYNNEI come from the germline V gene. Losses at the gene ends were 7 bases for V and 9 bases for J; bases not matched to a gene: 10. This CDR3 region has 14 residues. The CDR3, as DNA: TGTGCCAGCAATCAACCGGGACAGGGTGCGCCCCAGCATTTT. It translates to CASNQPGQGAPQHF. Filled out from reference TRBV2 and TRBJ1-5, the complete variable domain reads EPEVTQTPSHQVTQMGQEVILRCVPISNHLYFYWYRQILGQKVEFLVSFYNNEISEKSEIFDDQFSVERPDGSNFTLKIRSTKLEDSAMYFCASNQPGQGAPQHFGDGTRLSIL.

The rearrangement joins TRBV27 to TRBJ1-6; D uncertain. Germline V lookup: CDR1 MNHEY, CDR2 SMNVEV (reference sequence). The V gene lost 1 base and the J gene lost 8 bases, with 6 bases spanning the gap. The CDR3 extends over 13 amino acids. This chain's CDR3 is CASSLFSHSPLHF. DNA for the CDR3: TGTGCCAGCAGTTTATTCTCCCATTCACCCCTCCACTTT.